A selection of T cell receptor beta chains follows, all from one sample in a study of shared clonotypes between healthy human individuals. Sequencing used immunoSEQ multiplex PCR; TCRdb keeps in-frame clones, though not all of them. The sample has hundreds of thousands of clones, 96% seen once. Material: naive CD4+ T cells sorted from blood. These receptor sequences come from a woman under 40 in good health. Each CDR3 is given with its conserved first and last residue. The order of the fields is D gene, V gene, J gene, clone size, CDR3 DNA, CDR3 protein. A D gene is named only where the DNA matches it firmly. Expanded clones are given a class, and other clones once, few, many or no size at all.

d_gene: NA
v_gene: TRBV5-1
j_gene: TRBJ2-5
abundance: NA
CDR3nt: TGCGCCAGCAGCTTGGATCAGGGCCTGGAGACCCAGTACTTC
CDR3aa: CASSLDQGLETQYF

d_gene: NA
v_gene: TRBV6-5
j_gene: TRBJ2-7
abundance: NA
CDR3nt: TGTGCCAGCAGTCAGGCCTCCCTGGAGGGGAACGAGCAGTACTTC
CDR3aa: CASSQASLEGNEQYF

d_gene: TRBD1
v_gene: TRBV13
j_gene: TRBJ1-1
abundance: NA
CDR3nt: TGTGCCACCGAGGACAGGGCGAGGTATGCTGAAGCTTTCTTT
CDR3aa: CATEDRARYAEAFF

d_gene: TRBD1
v_gene: TRBV5-1
j_gene: TRBJ2-1
abundance: NA
CDR3nt: TGCGCCAGCAGCGGGGGACAGGACGCCTACAATGAGCAGTTCTTC
CDR3aa: CASSGGQDAYNEQFF

d_gene: NA
v_gene: TRBV7-6
j_gene: TRBJ2-5
abundance: NA
CDR3nt: TGTGCCAGCAGCTTAGGGGCAGTCCAAGAGACCCAGTACTTC
CDR3aa: CASSLGAVQETQYF

d_gene: TRBD1
v_gene: TRBV28
j_gene: TRBJ1-2
abundance: NA
CDR3nt: TGTGCCAGCAGCCTCGGACAGGGGGCCTATGGCTACACCTTC
CDR3aa: CASSLGQGAYGYTF

d_gene: NA
v_gene: TRBV19
j_gene: TRBJ1-5
abundance: NA
CDR3nt: TGTGCCAGTAGTATAGATCTTAGGGCAGACTATAGCAATCAGCCCCAGCATTTT
CDR3aa: CASSIDLRADYSNQPQHF

d_gene: NA
v_gene: TRBV7-2
j_gene: TRBJ2-7
abundance: few
CDR3nt: TGTGCCAGCAGCACTAGAGACAACTCCTACGAGCAGTACTTC
CDR3aa: CASSTRDNSYEQYF

d_gene: NA
v_gene: TRBV11-2
j_gene: TRBJ2-6
abundance: NA
CDR3nt: TGTGCCAGCGAATCACTCTCTGGGGCCAACGTCCTGACTTTC
CDR3aa: CASESLSGANVLTF

d_gene: NA
v_gene: TRBV6-1
j_gene: TRBJ2-5
abundance: NA
CDR3nt: TGTGCCAGCAGTGAAGGGAGGGCGGAGACCCAGTACTTC
CDR3aa: CASSEGRAETQYF

d_gene: NA
v_gene: TRBV5-8
j_gene: TRBJ2-3
abundance: NA
CDR3nt: TGTGCCAGCAGCTTGATCCGGGCAGATACGCAGTATTTT
CDR3aa: CASSLIRADTQYF

d_gene: NA
v_gene: TRBV7-8
j_gene: TRBJ1-1
abundance: few
CDR3nt: TGTGCCAGCAGCTTACACAGGAATCCCACTGAAGCTTTCTTT
CDR3aa: CASSLHRNPTEAFF

d_gene: NA
v_gene: TRBV28
j_gene: TRBJ2-7
abundance: NA
CDR3nt: TGTGCCAGCAGTCAATACGAGCAGTACTTC
CDR3aa: CASSQYEQYF